This T cell receptor beta chain was captured in a study of T cell repertoires in cytomegalovirus infection. Using its own MiXCR run on the reads, TCRdb lists one record per CDR3 protein. The table includes 95,000 to 120,000 distinct CDR3 sequences, around 30% detected once. A note on this clonotype: Its antigen is currently unknown.

This CDR3 comprises 15 residues. CDR1 is MNHEY, CDR2 SVGAGI, per germline. Trimming cost V 2 bases and J 5 bases; bases outside gene matches: 4. This sample comprised CD8+ T cells from cultured PBMCs, obtained from culture after CMV antigen stimulation. This chain links TRBV6-5 with TRBJ2-1; 9 positions match TRBD2. The sequence derives from a human donor in good health (CMV status not recorded). Some clones in this sample may be carry-over from other donors' samples. The DNA for the CDR3 is TGTGCCAGCAGTTACGAGTCTAGCGGGGACAATGAGCAGTTCTTC. Protein sequence: CASSYESSGDNEQFF.